This entry lists 13 T cell receptor beta chains sequenced from one sample in a study of a mutant IDH1 vaccine in newly diagnosed glioma. As to time point: week 35, safety follow-up. In every dose of vaccine, 300 ug of mutant IDH1 20-mer peptide was given alongside topical imiquimod. Generated by immunoSEQ multiplex PCR, the TCRdb table keeps only in-frame clones and is missing some. The table includes tens of thousands of clones, approximately 87% detected once. Their recognized antigens are unknown. The material sequenced was PBMCs, taken from a glioma patient whose treatment included an IDH1 peptide vaccine. All receptors derive from a man in his forties or fifties with glioma.

This clone was observed a few times. The chain joins TRBV5-1 to TRBJ2-5; 7 nucleotides line up with TRBD2. This CDR3 is 15 amino acids long. The V segment lost 0 bases and the J segment 5 bases; nucleotides outside the gene matches: 7. Germline-derived CDR1 and CDR2 are SGHRS and YFSETQ. CDR3: CASSLEGRAIETQYF. CDR3 in DNA: TGCGCCAGCAGCTTGGAGGGGAGGGCAATTGAGACCCAGTACTTC.

The chain is built from TRBV10-3 and TRBJ2-7; the D gene is possibly TRBD1 (5 bases). CDR3 length: 14 residues. V lost 4 bases and J lost 7, with 17 bases in between. Germline V CDR1 and CDR2: ENHRY, SYGVKD. As DNA, the CDR3 is TGTGCCATCAGTGGACCCAGGGCCCCAGGAGAGCAGTACTTC. Translating gives CAISGPRAPGEQYF.

This sequence joins TRBV22-1 and TRBJ2-7; the D call TRBD2 from the table was never checked on the DNA. TRBV22-1 is reported as a pseudogene. The CDR3 is 16 residues long. In DNA, the CDR3 is TGTCCTGGGAGCGCACTGGAGACTAGACCCTCCTACGAGCAGTACTTC. Protein sequence: CPGSALETRPSYEQYF.

The V gene is TRBV6-5, the J gene TRBJ2-4; D ambiguous. Germline-derived CDR1 and CDR2 are MNHEY and SVGAGI. The CDR3 runs 16 residues. V lost 0 bases and J 0 bases, leaving 9 bases between the germline ends. The CDR3 nucleotides read TGTGCCAGCAGTTACTCTCCCAGTATAGCCAAAAACATTCAGTACTTC. It specifies CASSYSPSIAKNIQYF.

This clone was counted a single time. The chain has TRBV9 and TRBJ2-1, with 14 bases aligning to TRBD2. The CDR3 spans 19 residues. The V and J ends lost 3 bases and 2 bases, in that order; junction bases with no gene match: 10. Germline V CDR1 and CDR2: SGDLS, YYNGEE. The CDR3 bases are TGTGCCAGCAGCGCCGCCGGGACTAGCGGGAGTCGGCCCTACAATGAGCAGTTCTTC. This sequence encodes CASSAAGTSGSRPYNEQFF.

The rearrangement joins TRBV12-5 to TRBJ2-3; tentative D call: TRBD2 (6 bases). The CDR3 is 14 amino acids. Germline V gene sequence: CDR1 LGHNT, CDR2 FRNRAP. Deletions cut 2 bases from V and 0 bases from J, with 6 bases between. The CDR3 sequence is CASGLSGSTDTQYF. DNA for the CDR3: TGTGCTAGTGGTTTGAGCGGGAGCACAGATACGCAGTATTTT.

The chain uses TRBV11-2 and TRBJ2-7; 8 bases are shared with TRBD1. The CDR3 extends over 13 amino acids. V was pared by 6 bases and J by 6 bases, with 7 bases of the junction left unmatched. Germline values: CDR1 SGHAT, CDR2 FQNNGV. The DNA for the CDR3 is TGTGCCAGCAGAAGAGCAGGGGGCGTCGAGCAGTACTTC. It yields the protein CASRRAGGVEQYF.

This CDR3 reads CASSRNNEQFF. The DNA for the CDR3 is TGTGCCAGCAGCCGTAACAATGAGCAGTTCTTC. The rearrangement uses TRBV6-6 and TRBJ2-1, with D hard to call. V lost 6 bases to trimming and J lost 5 bases, with 5 bases between them. The CDR3 length is 11 residues. The germline gives CDR1 MNHNY, CDR2 SVGAGI (reference sequence).

This chain's CDR3 is CASSEQVLFSHEQYF. The CDR3 DNA reads as TGTGCCAGCAGTGAACAAGTCCTATTTTCTCACGAGCAGTACTTC. The chain has TRBV2 and TRBJ2-7, with D unclear. With 2 bases removed from V and 5 bases from J, the gap between germline ends came to 16 bases. CDR3 length: 15 amino acids. Germline values: CDR1 SNHLY, CDR2 FYNNEI.

This chain connects TRBV19 to TRBJ2-2, with 11 bases that match TRBD1. CDR1 is LNHDA, CDR2 SQIVND, per germline (reference sequence). V lost 4 bases to trimming and J lost 5 bases; unmatched junction nucleotides: 0. There are 14 residues in the CDR3. The CDR3 region is CASSRDRGTGELFF. CDR3 in DNA: TGTGCCAGTAGTAGGGACAGGGGGACCGGGGAGCTGTTTTTT.

This chain uses TRBV10-3 with TRBJ2-7; possibly TRBD2 for D (5 bases). V was trimmed by 3 bases and J by 4 bases, leaving 7 bases between them. Germline CDR1 and CDR2: ENHRY and SYGVKD. The length of the CDR3 is 12 residues. CDR3 DNA: TGTGCCATCAGTGAATCGGGGTACGAGCAGTACTTC. Its protein is CAISESGYEQYF.

CDR3 amino acids: CASTEQENTEAFF. The CDR3 bases are TGCGCCAGCACGGAGCAGGAGAACACTGAAGCTTTCTTT. The chain uses TRBV5-1 and TRBJ1-1; no reliable D call. The V and J ends lost 6 bases and 1 base respectively, with 10 bases between them. Germline CDR1 SGHRS, CDR2 YFSETQ. CDR3 length equals 13 residues.

The V call is TRBV15, the J call TRBJ2-5; D gene unclear. The CDR3 totals 13 residues. Germline CDR1 reads LNHNV; CDR2 reads YYDKDF (reference sequence). Trimming left V 3 bases short and J 5 bases short, with 10 bases between. The CDR3 is CATSRGYGETQYF. In nucleotides, the CDR3 is TGTGCCACCAGCAGGGGGTATGGGGAGACCCAGTACTTC.